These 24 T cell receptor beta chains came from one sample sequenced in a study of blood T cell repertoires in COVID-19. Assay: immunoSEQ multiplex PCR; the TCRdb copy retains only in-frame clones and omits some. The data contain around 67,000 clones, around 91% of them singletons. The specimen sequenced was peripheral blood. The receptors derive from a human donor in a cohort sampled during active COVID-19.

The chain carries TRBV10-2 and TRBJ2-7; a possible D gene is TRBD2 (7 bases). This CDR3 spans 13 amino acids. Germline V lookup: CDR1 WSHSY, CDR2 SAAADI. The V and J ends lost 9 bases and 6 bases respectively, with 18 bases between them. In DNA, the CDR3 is TGCGCCAGGTCGGGGGGCCCAAGCGGCGAGCAGTACTTC. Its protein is CARSGGPSGEQYF.

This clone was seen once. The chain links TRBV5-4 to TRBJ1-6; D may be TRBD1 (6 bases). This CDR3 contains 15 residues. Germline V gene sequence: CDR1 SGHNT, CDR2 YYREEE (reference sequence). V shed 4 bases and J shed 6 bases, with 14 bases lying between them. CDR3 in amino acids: CASSGYREGNSPLHF. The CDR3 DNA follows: TGTGCCAGCAGCGGCTACAGGGAGGGTAATTCACCCCTCCACTTT.

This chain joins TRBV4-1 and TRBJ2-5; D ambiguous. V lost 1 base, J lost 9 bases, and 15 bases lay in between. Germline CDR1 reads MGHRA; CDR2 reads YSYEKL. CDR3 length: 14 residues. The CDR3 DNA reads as TGCGCCAGCAGCCAAGTTGCGTCCCCCACGGCCCAGTACTTC. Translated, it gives CASSQVASPTAQYF.

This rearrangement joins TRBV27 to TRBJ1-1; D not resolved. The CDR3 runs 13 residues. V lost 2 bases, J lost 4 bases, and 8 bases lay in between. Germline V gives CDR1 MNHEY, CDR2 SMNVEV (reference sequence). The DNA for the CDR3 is TGTGCCAGCAGTTTAGGCCGGAGCACTGAAGCTTTCTTT. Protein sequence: CASSLGRSTEAFF.

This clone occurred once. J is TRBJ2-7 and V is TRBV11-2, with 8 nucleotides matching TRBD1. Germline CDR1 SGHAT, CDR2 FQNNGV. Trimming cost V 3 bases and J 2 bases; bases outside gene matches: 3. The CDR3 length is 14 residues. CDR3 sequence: CASSFDRGPYEQYF. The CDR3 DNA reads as TGTGCCAGCAGCTTCGACAGGGGACCCTACGAGCAGTACTTC.

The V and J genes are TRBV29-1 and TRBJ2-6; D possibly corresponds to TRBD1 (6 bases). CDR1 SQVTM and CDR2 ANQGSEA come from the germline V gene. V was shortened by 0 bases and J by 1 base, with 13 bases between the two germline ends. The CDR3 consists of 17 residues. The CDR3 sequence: CSVEEKWGQSGANVLTF. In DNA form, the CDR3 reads TGCAGCGTTGAAGAAAAATGGGGACAATCTGGGGCCAACGTCCTGACTTTC.

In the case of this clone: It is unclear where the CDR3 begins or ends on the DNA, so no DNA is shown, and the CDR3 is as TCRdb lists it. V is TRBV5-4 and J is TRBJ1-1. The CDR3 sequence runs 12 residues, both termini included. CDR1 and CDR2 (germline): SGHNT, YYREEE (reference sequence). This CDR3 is CASSFGSGITFF.

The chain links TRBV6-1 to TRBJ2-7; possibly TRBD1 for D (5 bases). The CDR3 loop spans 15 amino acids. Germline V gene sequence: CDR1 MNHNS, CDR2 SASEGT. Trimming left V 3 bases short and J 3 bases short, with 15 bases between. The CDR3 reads CASSESQGVNYEQYF. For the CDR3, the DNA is TGTGCCAGCAGTGAGTCCCAGGGTGTAAACTACGAGCAGTACTTC.

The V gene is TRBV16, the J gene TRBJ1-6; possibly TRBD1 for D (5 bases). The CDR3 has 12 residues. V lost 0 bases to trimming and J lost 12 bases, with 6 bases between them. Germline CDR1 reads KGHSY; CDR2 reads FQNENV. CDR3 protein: CASSQSQGPLHF. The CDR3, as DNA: TGTGCCAGCAGCCAATCGCAGGGACCCCTCCACTTT. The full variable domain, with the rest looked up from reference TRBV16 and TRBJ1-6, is GEEVAQTPKHLVRGEGQKAKLYCAPIKGHSYVFWYQQVLKNEFKFLISFQNENVFDETGMPKERFSAKCLPNSPCSLEIQATKLEDSAVYFCASSQSQGPLHFGNGTRLTVT.

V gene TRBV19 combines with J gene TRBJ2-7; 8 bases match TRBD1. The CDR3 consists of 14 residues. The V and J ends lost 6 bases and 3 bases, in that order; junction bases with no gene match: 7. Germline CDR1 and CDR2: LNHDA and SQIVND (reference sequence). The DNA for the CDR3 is TGTGCCAGTAGCCTAGGACAGGGCGGCTACGAGCAGTACTTC. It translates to CASSLGQGGYEQYF. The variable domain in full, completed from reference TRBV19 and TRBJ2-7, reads DGGITQSPKYLFRKEGQNVTLSCEQNLNHDAMYWYRQDPGQGLRLIYYSQIVNDFQKGDIAEGYSVSREKKESFPLTVTSAQKNPTAFYLCASSLGQGGYEQYFGPGTRLTVT.

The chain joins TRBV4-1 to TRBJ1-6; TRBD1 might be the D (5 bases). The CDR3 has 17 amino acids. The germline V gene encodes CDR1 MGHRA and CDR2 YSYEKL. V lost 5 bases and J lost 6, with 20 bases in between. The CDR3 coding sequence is TGCGCCAGCAGCTCGAGGCAGGTGGACGGGGGTAATTCACCCCTCCACTTT. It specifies CASSSRQVDGGNSPLHF.

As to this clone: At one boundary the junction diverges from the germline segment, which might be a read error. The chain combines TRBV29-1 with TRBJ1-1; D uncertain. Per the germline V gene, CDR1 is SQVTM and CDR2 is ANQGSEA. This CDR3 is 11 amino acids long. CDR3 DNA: TGCAGCGCTGAAGGTAGCACTGAAGCTTTCTTT. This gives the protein CSAEGSTEAFF.

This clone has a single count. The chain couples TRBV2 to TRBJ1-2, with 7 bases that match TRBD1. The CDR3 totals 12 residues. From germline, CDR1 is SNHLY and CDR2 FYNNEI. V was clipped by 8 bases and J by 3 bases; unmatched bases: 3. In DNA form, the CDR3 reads TGTGCCAGCGCTGACAGGGACTATGGCTACACCTTC. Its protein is CASADRDYGYTF.

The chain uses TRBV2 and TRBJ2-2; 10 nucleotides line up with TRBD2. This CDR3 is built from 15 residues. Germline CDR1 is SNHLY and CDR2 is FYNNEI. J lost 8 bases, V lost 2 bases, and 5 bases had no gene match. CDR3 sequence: CASSEQRGGGGELFF. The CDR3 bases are TGTGCCAGCAGTGAACAGCGGGGGGGCGGTGGGGAGCTGTTTTTT.

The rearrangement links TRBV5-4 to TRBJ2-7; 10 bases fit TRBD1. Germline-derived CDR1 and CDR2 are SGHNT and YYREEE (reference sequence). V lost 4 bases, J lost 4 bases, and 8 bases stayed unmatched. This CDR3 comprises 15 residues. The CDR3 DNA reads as TGTGCCAGCAGCCCCAGACAGGGGGCAACGTACGAGCAGTACTTC. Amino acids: CASSPRQGATYEQYF. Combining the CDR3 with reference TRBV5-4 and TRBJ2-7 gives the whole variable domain ETGVTQSPTHLIKTRGQQVTLRCSSQSGHNTVSWYQQALGQGPQFIFQYYREEENGRGNFPPRFSGLQFPNYSSELNVNALELDDSALYLCASSPRQGATYEQYFGPGTRLTVT.

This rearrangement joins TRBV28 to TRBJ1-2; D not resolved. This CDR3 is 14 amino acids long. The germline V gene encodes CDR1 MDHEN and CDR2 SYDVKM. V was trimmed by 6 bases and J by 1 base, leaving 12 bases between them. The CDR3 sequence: CASSPQSHNYGYTF. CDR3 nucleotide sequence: TGTGCCAGCAGCCCCCAGTCCCATAACTATGGCTACACCTTC.

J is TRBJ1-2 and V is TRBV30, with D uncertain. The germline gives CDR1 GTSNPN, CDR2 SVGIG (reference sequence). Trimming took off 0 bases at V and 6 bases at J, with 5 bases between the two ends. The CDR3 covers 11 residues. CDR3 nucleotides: TGTGCCTGGAGTGTACAGAATGGCTACACCTTC. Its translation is CAWSVQNGYTF.

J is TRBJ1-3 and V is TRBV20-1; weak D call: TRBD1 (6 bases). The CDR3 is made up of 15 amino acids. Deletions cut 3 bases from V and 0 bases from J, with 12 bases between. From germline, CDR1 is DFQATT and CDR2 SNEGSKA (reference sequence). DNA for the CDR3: TGCAGTGCTAGTGAGGGGGGGCACTCTGGAAACACCATATATTTT. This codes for CSASEGGHSGNTIYF.

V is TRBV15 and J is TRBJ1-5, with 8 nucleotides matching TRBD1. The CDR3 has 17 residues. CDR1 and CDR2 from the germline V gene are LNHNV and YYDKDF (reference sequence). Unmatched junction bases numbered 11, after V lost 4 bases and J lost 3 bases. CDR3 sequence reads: CATSKDRGRMYNQPQHF. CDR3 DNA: TGTGCCACCAGCAAAGACAGGGGAAGAATGTACAATCAGCCCCAGCATTTT.

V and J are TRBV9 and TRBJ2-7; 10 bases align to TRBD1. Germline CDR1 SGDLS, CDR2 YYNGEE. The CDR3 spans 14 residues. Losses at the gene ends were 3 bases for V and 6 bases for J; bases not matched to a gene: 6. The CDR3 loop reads CASSAPTGGGEQYF. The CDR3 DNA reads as TGTGCCAGCAGCGCACCGACAGGGGGCGGCGAGCAGTACTTC.

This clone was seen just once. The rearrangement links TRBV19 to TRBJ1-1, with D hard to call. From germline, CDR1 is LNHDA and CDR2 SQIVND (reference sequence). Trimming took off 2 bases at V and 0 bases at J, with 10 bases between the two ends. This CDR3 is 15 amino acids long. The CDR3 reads CASSISRAMNTEAFF. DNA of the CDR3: TGTGCCAGTAGTATATCGAGAGCCATGAACACTGAAGCTTTCTTT.

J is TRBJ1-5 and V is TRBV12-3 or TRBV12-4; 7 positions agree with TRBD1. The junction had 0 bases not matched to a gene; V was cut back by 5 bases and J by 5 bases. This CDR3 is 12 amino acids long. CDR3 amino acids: CASSTGDQPQHF. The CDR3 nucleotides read TGTGCCAGCAGTACAGGGGATCAGCCCCAGCATTTT.

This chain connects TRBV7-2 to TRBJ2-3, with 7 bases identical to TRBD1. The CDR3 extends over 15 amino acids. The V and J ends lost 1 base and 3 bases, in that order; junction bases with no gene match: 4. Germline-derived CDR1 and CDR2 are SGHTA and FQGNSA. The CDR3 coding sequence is TGTGCCAGCAGCTTAGTTTACAGGGGTACAGATACGCAGTATTTT. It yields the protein CASSLVYRGTDTQYF.

The DNA for the CDR3 is TGTGCCAGCAGCTTAGCCGGGGGGGATTACGAGCAGTACTTC. It yields the protein CASSLAGGDYEQYF. V gene TRBV7-3 combines with J gene TRBJ2-7, with TRBD2 matching 8 bases. This CDR3 region has 14 residues. J gave up 4 bases and V 2 bases, and 4 bases lay outside the gene matches. Germline V gives CDR1 SGHTA, CDR2 FQGTGA.